This T cell receptor (beta chain) was recorded in a study of vaccination and CD4 T cells after COVID-19. On the study more broadly: Treatment of control cultures consisted of a CEFX pool, an HIV-1 Nef pool, or no peptide.

This clonotype was counted only a few times. The antigen is undetermined. Cultured CD4+ T-cell DNA underwent Oncomine TCR Beta short-read sequencing. MiXCR, applied by TCRdb to the PCR reads, yields one record per CDR3 protein. The table has about 22,000 distinct CDR3 sequences, 35% seen once. This CDR3 is built from 12 residues. Germline V gene sequence: CDR1 MDHEN, CDR2 SYDVKM. Germline trimming cut 6 bases from V and 4 bases from J; bases unmatched to any gene: 1. Time point given: late sampling 161 to 241 days after vaccination in a few convalescent patients. As to treatment: approximately 10-day PBMC culture with coronavirus spike peptide pools or control peptides (ViraFEST assay). Antigen-specific T cell expansion with peptide pools preceded TCR sequencing in the ViraFEST approach. Alongside around 9.7 IU/ml IL-2 and 10 ug/ml peptide pools, PBMCs were cultured at roughly 2 million per well. General study findings and limits: There were relatively few convalescent patients studied, and there were no early post-infection timepoints.

The clonotype originates from a human donor who had recovered from COVID-19. The material was CD4+ T cells from blood, cultured in vitro, obtained about 7 months after SARS-CoV-2 vaccination. The rearrangement links TRBV28 to TRBJ2-3; 7 positions agree with TRBD2. In DNA form, the CDR3 reads TGTGCCAGCAGCACTAGCGCAGATACGCAGTATTTT. Protein: CASSTSADTQYF.